This T cell receptor (beta chain) was recovered during a study of T cell repertoires in cytomegalovirus infection. About the study: Both CMV infection and a matching HLA type were indicated by public TCR beta signatures.

For this clonotype: Its target is not known.

TCRdb re-derived calls from the reads in MiXCR, one entry per CDR3 protein. The top ten clones hold 80% to 95% of a sample with under 95,000 distinct CDR3 sequences, roughly 44% of them seen once. The TCR originated in a human donor in good health (CMV status not recorded). Some clones in this sample may be carry-over from other donors' samples. The sequencing here drew on CD8+ T cells from cultured PBMCs, taken from culture after CMV antigen stimulation.

CDR3 sequence: CASSLYGVNTEAFF. The CDR3, as DNA: TGTGCCAGCAGTTTATATGGGGTCAACACTGAAGCTTTCTTT. The chain combines TRBV27 with TRBJ1-1, with no clear D. There are 14 residues in the CDR3. Germline loops: CDR1 MNHEY, CDR2 SMNVEV (reference sequence). Trimming shortened V by 1 base and J by 2 bases, and 8 bases separated the two germline ends.